The 22 T cell receptor beta chains below come from one sample, sequenced in a study of cytomegalovirus exposure and HLA in healthy donors (TCRdb year 2017). Library method: the immunoSEQ multiplex PCR assay. This immuneACCESS table, as held by TCRdb, lists in-frame sequences with V and J called but not all clones. Of the missing ones, under half trace to an unresolved V gene in checked studies; the others have no known cause. This sample lists under 200,000 clones; roughly 86% were detected once. In total, the top ten clones hold over 4% of the sample. The specimen was PBMCs. These receptors were taken from a man aged 18-30 years in good health and CMV-seropositive.

This clone came up once. V gene TRBV27 combines with J gene TRBJ2-2; 8 bases are shared with TRBD1. Per germline, CDR1 MNHEY and CDR2 SMNVEV (reference sequence). The CDR3 length is 15 residues. V shed 5 bases, J shed 4 bases, and the junction held 6 bases outside the gene matches. CDR3 sequence reads: CASSRQGSGTGELFF. The CDR3 DNA sequence: TGTGCCAGCAGTAGACAGGGGTCGGGCACCGGGGAGCTGTTTTTT.

The CDR3: CASSFPYYSGRAVTDTQYF. Written as DNA, the CDR3 is TGTGCCAGCAGCTTCCCCTACTATAGCGGGAGGGCCGTCACAGATACGCAGTATTTT. V is TRBV7-8 and J is TRBJ2-3; 11 nucleotides match TRBD2. The CDR3 loop spans 19 amino acids. V was clipped by 3 bases and J by 2 bases; unmatched bases: 13. Looked up from germline, CDR1 is SGHVS and CDR2 is FQNEAQ. Full variable domain (outside the CDR3, taken from reference TRBV7-8 and TRBJ2-3): GAGVSQSPRYKVAKRGQDVALRCDPISGHVSLFWYQQALGQGPEFLTYFQNEAQLDKSGLPSDRFFAERPEGSVSTLKIQRTQQEDSAVYLCASSFPYYSGRAVTDTQYFGPGTRLTVL.

V is TRBV6-6 and J is TRBJ2-7, with 7 nucleotides matching TRBD1. The V segment lost 0 bases and the J segment 2 bases; nucleotides outside the gene matches: 4. CDR3 size: 15 residues. The V gene's germline CDR1 is MNHNY and CDR2 SVGAGI (reference sequence). CDR3 in amino acids: CASSYSSGQTYEQYF. The CDR3 DNA reads as TGTGCCAGCAGTTACTCGTCGGGACAGACCTACGAGCAGTACTTC.

The chain has TRBV6-1 and TRBJ2-1; 9 positions match TRBD2. This CDR3 contains 16 residues. Germline V gene sequence: CDR1 MNHNS, CDR2 SASEGT. The V and J ends lost 0 bases and 4 bases, in that order; junction bases with no gene match: 4. CDR3 residues: CASSEASAGGYNEQFF. CDR3 bases: TGTGCCAGCAGTGAAGCGTCAGCGGGAGGTTACAATGAGCAGTTCTTC.

The chain carries TRBV18 and TRBJ2-7; 7 bases fit TRBD2. Germline V gene data show CDR1 as KGHSH and CDR2 as LQKENI. Trimming removed 0 bases from V and 4 bases from J; junction bases left unmatched: 15. The CDR3 is made up of 18 amino acids. The CDR3 reads CASSPPRGDLKSGYEQYF. For the CDR3, the DNA is TGTGCCAGCTCACCACCTCGGGGGGATCTCAAAAGTGGTTACGAGCAGTACTTC. The variable domain in full, with the rest retrieved from reference TRBV18 and TRBJ2-7, is NAGVMQNPRHLVRRRGQEARLRCSPMKGHSHVYWYRQLPEEGLKFMVYLQKENIIDESGMPKERFSAEFPKEGPSILRIQQVVRGDSAAYFCASSPPRGDLKSGYEQYFGPGTRLTVT.

The chain combines TRBV6-1 with TRBJ2-6; D not certain. CDR3 length: 14 amino acids. The V end was cut by 8 bases, the J end by 0 bases, with 8 bases between. Germline V CDR1 and CDR2: MNHNS, SASEGT. The CDR3 DNA follows: TGTGCCAGCTTTGTCTCCTCTGGGGCCAACGTCCTGACTTTC. Translating gives CASFVSSGANVLTF.

This clone was detected only a few times. This rearrangement joins TRBV6-6 to TRBJ2-2, with 8 nucleotides matching TRBD1. The V and J ends lost 4 bases and 4 bases, in that order; junction bases with no gene match: 5. The CDR3 runs to 15 residues. Germline-derived CDR1 and CDR2 are MNHNY and SVGAGI (reference sequence). CDR3 nucleotides: TGTGCCAGCAGTTTCCAGGGGGCGTTCACCGGGGAGCTGTTTTTT. This translates into CASSFQGAFTGELFF.

V gene TRBV27 combines with J gene TRBJ2-3; 9 positions match TRBD1. CDR1 is MNHEY, CDR2 SMNVEV, per germline (reference sequence). The CDR3 sequence is 14 residues long. Germline trimming cut 5 bases from V and 1 base from J; bases unmatched to any gene: 1. The CDR3 sequence is CASSDRGGTDTQYF. DNA for the CDR3: TGTGCCAGCAGTGACAGGGGGGGCACAGATACGCAGTATTTT.

This chain connects TRBV29-1 to TRBJ2-1; D might be TRBD2 (7 bases). Per germline, CDR1 SQVTM and CDR2 ANQGSEA. Trimming cost V 2 bases and J 9 bases, with 23 bases left between them. The CDR3 consists of 16 residues. The DNA of the CDR3 is TGCAGCGTTGAATGGGGGGCTGGAGCGGGATTCGGTGAGCAGTTCTTC. Protein product: CSVEWGAGAGFGEQFF.

The chain employs TRBV19 and TRBJ1-2; D perhaps matches TRBD1 (5 bases). There are 14 residues in the CDR3. Germline loops: CDR1 LNHDA, CDR2 SQIVND (reference sequence). V was pared by 2 bases and J by 2 bases, with 9 bases between. Here the CDR3 DNA reads TGTGCCAGTAGTATAAGGGAGGGGAACTATGGCTACACCTTC. Translating it yields CASSIREGNYGYTF.

The V call is TRBV11-3, the J call TRBJ2-1, with D maybe TRBD1 (5 bases). CDR1 SGHNT and CDR2 YENEEA come from the germline V gene. The length of the CDR3 is 16 residues. The germline V and J ends were trimmed by 0 bases and 5 bases, with 14 bases remaining between them. In DNA form, the CDR3 reads TGTGCCAGCAGCTTAGATAGGCCAGGGCAAAACAATGAGCAGTTCTTC. This encodes CASSLDRPGQNNEQFF.

The chain carries TRBV2 and TRBJ2-5; TRBD1 aligns across 8 bases. The CDR3 is 13 residues long. The germline V gene has CDR1 SNHLY and CDR2 FYNNEI. V lost 6 bases, J lost 1 base, and 1 base stayed unmatched. The CDR3 spells CASRTGVQETQYF. In DNA form, the CDR3 reads TGTGCCAGCAGGACAGGGGTCCAAGAGACCCAGTACTTC.

The chain recombines TRBV7-3 with TRBJ2-6; D is possibly TRBD1 (7 bases). Germline CDR1 SGHTA, CDR2 FQGTGA. V was clipped by 5 bases and J by 1 base, with 18 bases between them. The CDR3 spans 18 residues. The CDR3 spells CASSIGGGVLSGANVLTF. The DNA of the CDR3 is TGTGCCAGCAGCATAGGGGGCGGGGTGCTATCTGGGGCCAACGTCCTGACTTTC.

The chain employs TRBV9 and TRBJ2-7, with TRBD2 as a possible D gene (5 bases). Between the trimmed V and J ends, which lost 3 bases and 2 bases, there was a span of 12 bases. The CDR3 totals 14 residues. Germline assignment: CDR1 SGDLS and CDR2 YYNGEE. Here the CDR3 DNA reads TGTGCCAGCAGCGGGGGTAGGGAGACCTACGAGCAGTACTTC. Translating it yields CASSGGRETYEQYF. Using reference TRBV9 and TRBJ2-7 for the parts outside the CDR3, the full variable domain is DSGVTQTPKHLITATGQRVTLRCSPRSGDLSVYWYQQSLDQGLQFLIQYYNGEERAKGNILERFSAQQFPDLHSELNLSSLELGDSALYFCASSGGRETYEQYFGPGTRLTVT.

The rearrangement uses TRBV28 and TRBJ2-1; 8 bases are shared with TRBD2. The CDR3 has 16 amino acids. V trimming: 5 bases; J trimming: 0 bases; junction bases outside the gene matches: 6. The germline V gene has CDR1 MDHEN and CDR2 SYDVKM. CDR3 amino acids: CASSTPLADSYNEQFF. CDR3 nucleotides: TGTGCCAGCAGTACTCCACTAGCGGACTCCTACAATGAGCAGTTCTTC.

This clone was seen just once. The chain uses TRBV5-1 and TRBJ2-6; D unclear. The germline CDR1 and CDR2 sequences are SGHRS and YFSETQ. V lost 4 bases and J lost 0, with 14 bases in between. CDR3 length: 17 amino acids. CDR3 bases: TGCGCCAGCAGCCCCTCACGGGTCGACTCTGGGGCCAACGTCCTGACTTTC. Its protein is CASSPSRVDSGANVLTF.

The genes are TRBV28 and TRBJ1-1; 11 positions agree with TRBD1. V shed 5 bases, J shed 4 bases, and the junction held 3 bases outside the gene matches. The CDR3 is 14 residues long. Germline values: CDR1 MDHEN, CDR2 SYDVKM. CDR3 nucleotides: TGTGCCAGCAGTCAGGGACAGGGGGTCACTGAAGCTTTCTTT. Translating gives CASSQGQGVTEAFF. Supplemented by reference TRBV28 and TRBJ1-1, the full variable domain reads DVKVTQSSRYLVKRTGEKVFLECVQDMDHENMFWYRQDPGLGLRLIYFSYDVKMKEKGDIPEGYSVSREKKERFSLILESASTNQTSMYLCASSQGQGVTEAFFGQGTRLTVV.

This chain uses TRBV28 with TRBJ2-3; 9 bases fit TRBD1. The CDR3 runs 15 residues. J gave up 8 bases and V 3 bases, and 9 bases lay outside the gene matches. Germline CDR1 reads MDHEN; CDR2 reads SYDVKM. CDR3: CASSFGDRARGTQYF. Written as DNA, the CDR3 is TGTGCCAGCAGTTTTGGGGACAGGGCAAGGGGTACGCAGTATTTT.

The CDR3 reads CASSLAISASYNEQFF. The CDR3 DNA sequence: TGCGCCAGCAGCTTGGCAATCAGTGCCTCCTACAATGAGCAGTTCTTC. The chain uses TRBV5-1 and TRBJ2-1, with D unresolved. Germline V gives CDR1 SGHRS, CDR2 YFSETQ. V gave up 0 bases and J gave up 0 bases, with 10 bases separating them. This CDR3 contains 16 residues. Full variable domain (missing parts from reference TRBV5-1 and TRBJ2-1): KAGVTQTPRYLIKTRGQQVTLSCSPISGHRSVSWYQQTPGQGLQFLFEYFSETQRNKGNFPGRFSGRQFSNSRSEMNVSTLELGDSALYLCASSLAISASYNEQFFGPGTRLTVL.

The rearrangement joins TRBV28 to TRBJ2-7, with TRBD2 identical over 7 bases. CDR1 MDHEN and CDR2 SYDVKM come from the germline V gene. V shed 10 bases, J shed 6 bases, and the junction held 9 bases outside the gene matches. The CDR3 loop spans 12 amino acids. The CDR3 sequence is CAISGRRGEQYF. CDR3 DNA sequence: TGTGCCATCTCCGGGAGGCGGGGCGAGCAGTACTTC.

This rearrangement joins TRBV7-9 to TRBJ1-2; 7 bases are a match to TRBD1. Trimming took 5 bases from V and 3 from J; bases not matched to a gene: 3. The CDR3 covers 13 residues. CDR1 SEHNR and CDR2 FQNEAQ come from the germline V gene (reference sequence). CDR3 nucleotide sequence: TGTGCCAGCAGCCCAACAGGGGACTATGGCTACACCTTC. Its protein is CASSPTGDYGYTF.

The chain is built from TRBV6-5 and TRBJ2-3; 11 nucleotides align to TRBD2. V was pared by 2 bases and J by 4 bases, with 5 bases of the junction left unmatched. Germline loops: CDR1 MNHEY, CDR2 SVGAGI. This CDR3 has 16 residues. CDR3 DNA: TGTGCCAGCAGTTACGGCGCTAGCGGGGGGTCAGATACGCAGTATTTT. Its protein is CASSYGASGGSDTQYF.